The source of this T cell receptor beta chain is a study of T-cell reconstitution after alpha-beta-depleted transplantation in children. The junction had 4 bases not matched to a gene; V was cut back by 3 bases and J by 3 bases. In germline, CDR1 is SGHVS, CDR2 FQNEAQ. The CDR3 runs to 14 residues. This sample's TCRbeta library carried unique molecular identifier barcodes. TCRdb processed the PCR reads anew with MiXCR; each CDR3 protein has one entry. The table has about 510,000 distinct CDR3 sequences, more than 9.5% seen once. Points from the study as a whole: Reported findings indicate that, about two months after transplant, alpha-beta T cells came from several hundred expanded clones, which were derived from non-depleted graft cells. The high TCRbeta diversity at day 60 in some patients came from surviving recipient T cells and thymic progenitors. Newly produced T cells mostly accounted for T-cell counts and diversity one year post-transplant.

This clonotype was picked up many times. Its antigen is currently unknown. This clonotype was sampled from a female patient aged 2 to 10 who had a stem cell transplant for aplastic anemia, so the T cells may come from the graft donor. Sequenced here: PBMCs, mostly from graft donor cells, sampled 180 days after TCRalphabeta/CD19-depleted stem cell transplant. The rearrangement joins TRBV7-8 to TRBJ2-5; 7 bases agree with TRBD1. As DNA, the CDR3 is TGTGCCAGCAGCTTCCTAGGACAGGAAGAGACCCAGTACTTC. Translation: CASSFLGQEETQYF.